This TCR beta chain was observed in a study of beta chain features in type 1 diabetes (dated by TCRdb to 2016 to 2019). Regarding the study in general: Patients and healthy donors did not differ in mean age, gender distribution, total cell number or subset yield. A total of 90 million to 120 million sorted cells were examined across all samples, and a strong correlation was observed between cell number per subset and RNA yield. The study compared TCRB repertoires of sorted circulating CD4+ T cell subsets between recently diagnosed type 1 diabetes patients and matched healthy donors. Whereas all 30 or so donors provided naive and central memory subsets, regulatory and stem cell-like memory subsets were isolated from just 8 patients and about eight healthy donors. General conclusions and limits of the study: In all four CD4+ subsets, TCRB CDR3 length was moderately but significantly shorter in type 1 diabetes patients. Naive, central memory and regulatory TCRB repertoires appeared to be more similar among patients than among healthy donors. PCR might favor shorter templates, but patient and control samples were amplified and corrected together, so any skew would affect both groups equally. Because small numbers of individuals were included in the HLA sub-analyses, any influence of HLA type on TCRB rearrangement was left unresolved. Because cDNA was sequenced instead of genomic DNA, highly expressing activated cells could be over-represented, though the groups showed no difference in activation or CD3 levels. At VDJ recombination sites, type 1 diabetes patients had fewer insertions and more deleted nucleotides, which implies abnormalities in thymic rearrangement.

Each donor gave one peripheral blood draw, approximately 120 mL on average, collected into heparinised tubes. Naive, central memory, regulatory and stem cell-like memory CD4+ T cells were sorted on a BD FACSAria II using a panel including CD45RO, CCR7, CD25, CD127, CD95 and CD27. A purity above 95% was achieved for all sorted populations. PBMCs were separated immediately by Lymphoprep density gradient centrifugation and were stained directly, without being cultured. Samples were stained and sorted in pairs, with one healthy donor and one patient per experiment, so that batch effects were minimized. The entire amount of isolated RNA was reverse transcribed using the High Capacity cDNA Reverse Transcription Kit, so the sequenced TCRB transcripts were expressed ones. Deep immunoSEQ sequencing was performed on naive, central memory and regulatory T cell samples, with an average of roughly 3.6 million total reads per sample. Sorted cells were lysed in RLT buffer and RNA was extracted with DNase-treated RNeasy Micro or Mini kits, depending on cell number. Each cell subset was processed on its own to prevent cross-contamination, while patient and healthy donor samples were processed together. Using the immunoSEQ multiplex PCR, TCRB sequences were amplified from cDNA into 87-bp fragments spanning the CDR3 region. Sequencing of the amplicons was done on the Illumina HiSeq platform. As for the authors' bioinformatics: PCR bias was corrected computationally using synthetic template baselines, and reads within Hamming distance 2 were collapsed, with unmergeable singletons discarded. Reads were aligned to IMGT to assign V, D and J genes, CDR3 length, and insertions or deletions at six rearrangement sites. Within each subset, clonotype counts were normalized to sorted cell number, after which true diversity and Gini coefficients were computed with the tcR R package. The overlap coefficient, calculated on TCRB nucleotide sequences, was used to quantify repertoire sharing. Out-of-frame TCRB sequences from naive cells were analyzed to stand in for the pre-selection repertoire. TCRdb provides this immuneACCESS table in a form limited to in-frame rearrangements. Some clones are lacking; in checked studies, under half of them reflect an unresolved V gene, and why the rest are absent is not known. V and J calls and clone size come straight from that table; D and trimming were deduced from the DNA. The sample table shows about half a million clones, and around 30% are seen once. The ten largest clones capture around 0.065% of the sample.

The table lists this clone with a few counts. No cognate antigen has been identified for it. The record has no base qualities; no much larger clone is one base away. After removal of 3 bases from V and 1 base from J, the junction retains 2 bases not matched to a gene. The CDR3 goes from the cysteine to the phenylalanine over 14 residues. Kept here is only the CDR3 DNA, which spans 42 bases and is read in frame from base 1. In the germline V gene, CDR1 corresponds to SGHRS and CDR2 to YFSETQ. The chain is encoded by TRBV5-1 joined to TRBJ1-1; 8 central bases correspond to TRBD1. The sequence came from a man between 18 and 29 years old in good health. The specimen was naive CD4+ T cells from blood. Explained via the paper, the cell subset or site label denotes: true naive CD4+ T cells. For the CDR3, the sequence is CASSSTGGNTEAFF. The DNA sequence follows: TGCGCCAGCAGCTCTACAGGGGGGAACACTGAAGCTTTCTTT.